The 10 T cell receptor beta chains below all came from one sample that was sequenced in a study of tumor and adjacent non-tumor tissue in lung cancer. A modified ARM-PCR protocol with three rounds of nested PCR amplified TCRbeta. TCRdb re-analysed the multiplex PCR reads in MiXCR, keeping a single row per CDR3 protein. Found here are 84,000 or so distinct CDR3 sequences, 61% of them singletons; the top ten hold about 15%. The template was RNA from unsorted bulk tissue. Sequenced: lung tumor tissue. These receptors were taken from a man between 65 and 85 years old with non-small cell lung cancer.

About this clonotype: At one end, the junction sequence differs from germline, possibly due to a read error. CDR3 coding DNA: TGTGCCAGCAGAACCTCATTTACAGGGACTACGAACGAGCAATACTTC. Its translation: CASRTSFTGTTNEQYF. This chain connects TRBV12-3 or TRBV12-4 to TRBJ2-7, with D tentatively TRBD2 (7 bases). The length of the CDR3 is 16 residues.

V and J are TRBV29-1 and TRBJ2-7; tentative D call: TRBD1 (5 bases). The CDR3 runs to 12 residues. CDR1 SQVTM and CDR2 ANQGSEA come from the germline V gene. V lost 3 bases, J lost 10 bases, and 16 bases lay in between. The CDR3 loop reads CSVEESSTAQYF. The CDR3 DNA reads as TGCAGCGTTGAGGAGTCCTCGACAGCCCAGTACTTC.

This sequence joins TRBV20-1 and TRBJ1-6; D ambiguous. The CDR3 is 15 residues long. Trimming shortened V by 5 bases and J by 0 bases, and 11 bases separated the two germline ends. Germline CDR1 reads DFQATT; CDR2 reads SNEGSKA (reference sequence). CDR3 in amino acids: CSAALGLSYNSPLHF. In DNA form, the CDR3 reads TGCAGTGCTGCCCTGGGCCTCTCCTATAATTCACCCCTCCACTTT.

This chain joins TRBV11-1 and TRBJ2-1; 10 nucleotides match TRBD2. Germline V gene lookup returns CDR1 SGHAT and CDR2 FQDESV (reference sequence). V shed 4 bases, J shed 9 bases, and the junction held 21 bases outside the gene matches. The CDR3 consists of 19 residues. The CDR3 DNA follows: TGTGCCAGCAGCTACGCGGGACAGATTTCAAGCGGGGGGGCACGTGAGCAGTTCTTC. Amino acids: CASSYAGQISSGGAREQFF.

This chain links TRBV6-6 with TRBJ2-7; no reliable D call. V gave up 7 bases and J gave up 3 bases, with 19 bases separating them. Germline V CDR1 and CDR2: MNHNY, SVGAGI (reference sequence). The CDR3 is 15 amino acids. The CDR3 loop reads CASTLLGSSFYEQYF. The CDR3 DNA reads TGTGCCAGCACCCTCCTTGGTAGTTCATTCTACGAGCAGTACTTC.

This clonotype was picked up many times. V and J are TRBV20-1 and TRBJ1-1; a possible D gene is TRBD1 (5 bases). Trimming took off 2 bases at V and 1 base at J, with 20 bases between the two ends. Germline V lookup: CDR1 DFQATT, CDR2 SNEGSKA (reference sequence). CDR3 length: 17 residues. The CDR3 nucleotides are TGCAGTGCTAGAAGTCTACCGCCGACAGTTCAGAACACTGAAGCTTTCTTT. Translating gives CSARSLPPTVQNTEAFF.

The table lists this clonotype with a few counts. This clone may be a read error of a much larger clone one base away. The V and J genes are TRBV29-1 and TRBJ2-2, with TRBD2 matching 8 bases. Germline assignment: CDR1 SQVTM and CDR2 ANQGSEA. The CDR3 contains 16 residues. The CDR3, as DNA: TGCAGCGCCAAGACCCTAGCGGGCCCGAACACCGGGGGGCTGTTTTTT. This codes for CSAKTLAGPNTGGLFF.

This clonotype was recorded many times. The chain is built from TRBV6-5 and TRBJ2-7, with 9 bases lining up with TRBD1. The germline gives CDR1 MNHEY, CDR2 SVGAGI. Trimming at V came to 1 base and at J to 3 bases, leaving 7 bases not matched to a gene. This CDR3 spans 16 amino acids. In nucleotides, the CDR3 is TGTGCCAGCAGTTACTTCTCCGGGACAGGGATCTACGAGCAGTACTTC. Residues: CASSYFSGTGIYEQYF.

This clonotype was seen more than once but under ten times. The chain links TRBV7-9 to TRBJ2-6; a weak D match, TRBD2 (6 bases). Germline V gives CDR1 SEHNR, CDR2 FQNEAQ (reference sequence). Trimming shortened V by 5 bases and J by 4 bases, and 15 bases separated the two germline ends. The CDR3 has 16 amino acids. CDR3 sequence (DNA): TGTGCCAGCAGCATGGGGGGAAGGGGAGGGGCCAACGTCCTGACTTTC. Protein product: CASSMGGRGGANVLTF. The whole variable domain, remainder taken from reference TRBV7-9 and TRBJ2-6, is DTGVSQNPRHKITKRGQNVTFRCDPISEHNRLYWYRQTLGQGPEFLTYFQNEAQLEKSRLLSDRFSAERPKGSFSTLEIQRTEQGDSAMYLCASSMGGRGGANVLTFGAGSRLTVL.

The rearrangement uses TRBV5-1 and TRBJ2-7; no clear D gene. With 7 bases removed from V and 2 bases from J, the gap between germline ends came to 19 bases. The germline V gene has CDR1 SGHRS and CDR2 YFSETQ. CDR3 length equals 15 residues. In DNA, the CDR3 is TGCGCCAGCCGCCTTTTGCTGGGCGCGACCTACGAGCAGTACTTC. Translating it yields CASRLLLGATYEQYF.